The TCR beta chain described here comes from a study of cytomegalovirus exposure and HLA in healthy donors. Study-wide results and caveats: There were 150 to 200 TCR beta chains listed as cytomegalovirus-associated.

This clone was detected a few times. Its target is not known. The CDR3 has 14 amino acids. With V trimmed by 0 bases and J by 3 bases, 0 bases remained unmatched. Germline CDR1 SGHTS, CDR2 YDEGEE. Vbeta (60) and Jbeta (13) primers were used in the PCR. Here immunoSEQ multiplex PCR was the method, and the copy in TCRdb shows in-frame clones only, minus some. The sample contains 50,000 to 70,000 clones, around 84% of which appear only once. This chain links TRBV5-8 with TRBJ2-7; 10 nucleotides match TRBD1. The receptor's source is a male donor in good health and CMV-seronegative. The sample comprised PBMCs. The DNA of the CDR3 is TGTGCCAGCAGCTTGGGGGACAGGGGCTACGAGCAGTACTTC. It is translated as CASSLGDRGYEQYF. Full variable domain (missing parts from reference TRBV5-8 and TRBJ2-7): EAGVTQSPTHLIKTRGQQATLRCSPISGHTSVYWYQQALGLGLQFLLWYDEGEERNRGNFPPRFSGRQFPNYSSELNVNALELEDSALYLCASSLGDRGYEQYFGPGTRLTVT.